This entry is about one T cell receptor beta chain. The germline gene is not matched at one end of the junction; a read error may be the cause. This CDR3 spans 15 amino acids. Germline values: CDR1 MNHEY, CDR2 SVGAGI. This entry is derived from a study of blood T cell repertoires in COVID-19. Overall study context: Whether acute or convalescent, the COVID-19 samples came from the United States, Italy and Spain. In each case, the material was cDNA or gDNA derived from T cells, B-cell-depleted T cells, or PBMCs.

Authors' processing steps: Using reference gene primer amplification, nucleated cell counts were estimated. Clones were read by immunoSEQ multiplex PCR, and TCRdb kept only the in-frame ones, dropping some. The DNA was the basis for D and trimming; V, J and clone size are from that table. The sample lists some 68,000 clones; about 80% were seen once. The origin of this receptor is a man between 65 and 85 years old with acute or convalescent COVID-19. The rearrangement uses TRBV6-5 and TRBJ1-1; 9 nucleotides align to TRBD1. Input material: peripheral blood. The DNA for the CDR3 is TGTGCCAGCAGTTCGACCGGGACAGGGAACTCTGAAGCTTTCTTT. Amino acids: CASSSTGTGNSEAFF.